One and the same sample provided the 24 T cell receptor beta chains below, sequenced in a study of blood T cell repertoires in COVID-19. Clones were sequenced by immunoSEQ multiplex PCR, and TCRdb holds only the in-frame ones, with some missing. The data show about 40,000 clones, roughly 80% seen once. Sequenced: peripheral blood. The source is a woman aged 55-70 years with acute or convalescent COVID-19.

The V call is TRBV29-1, the J call TRBJ1-1; 7 bases fit TRBD1. This CDR3 is built from 13 residues. Germline V gene data show CDR1 as SQVTM and CDR2 as ANQGSEA. V dropped 6 bases and J dropped 4; count of bases not matched to a gene: 8. CDR3 sequence (DNA): TGCAGCGTCATGACAGGGCAAGTCACTGAAGCTTTCTTT. Its translation: CSVMTGQVTEAFF.

This chain links TRBV24-1 with TRBJ2-1; D possibly corresponds to TRBD2 (6 bases). Germline CDR1 reads KGHDR; CDR2 reads SFDVKD. This CDR3 spans 16 amino acids. V was shortened by 3 bases and J by 3 bases, with 14 bases between the two germline ends. The DNA for the CDR3 is TGTGCCACCAGTGATAAGTCTCGCGGGGACTACAATGAGCAGTTCTTC. It is translated as CATSDKSRGDYNEQFF.

The genes are TRBV15 and TRBJ2-5, with a tentative D call TRBD2 (7 bases). V was cut by 2 bases and J by 5 bases, with 12 bases left in between. CDR1 is LNHNV, CDR2 YYDKDF, per germline (reference sequence). CDR3 size: 14 residues. In nucleotides, the CDR3 is TGTGCCACCAGCAGACGACGGGGGGCGGAGACCCAGTACTTC. This codes for CATSRRRGAETQYF.

The chain joins TRBV19 to TRBJ2-7, with a weak D call TRBD1 (6 bases). Trimming cost V 0 bases and J 2 bases, with 8 bases left between them. The CDR3 runs to 14 residues. From germline, CDR1 is LNHDA and CDR2 SQIVND (reference sequence). The CDR3 region is CASSIDQGTYEQYF. For the CDR3, the DNA is TGTGCCAGTAGTATAGATCAGGGGACCTACGAGCAGTACTTC.

This chain connects TRBV9 to TRBJ2-1; D possibly corresponds to TRBD2 (6 bases). V lost 0 bases, J lost 3 bases, and 13 bases lay in between. The CDR3 runs 16 residues. CDR1 SGDLS and CDR2 YYNGEE come from the germline V gene. CDR3 loop: CASSVGWRENYNEQFF. In DNA, the CDR3 is TGTGCCAGCAGCGTAGGCTGGCGGGAAAACTACAATGAGCAGTTCTTC.

CDR3 amino acids: CASSRVGQPQHF. In DNA form, the CDR3 reads TGTGCCAGCTCACGGGTGGGCCAGCCCCAGCATTTT. The gene calls are TRBV18 and TRBJ1-5; unclear D gene. The ends were cut back, 4 bases at V and 7 bases at J, with 8 bases in the middle. In germline, CDR1 is KGHSH, CDR2 LQKENI. This CDR3 is 12 amino acids long.

The V gene is TRBV6-2 or TRBV6-3, the J gene TRBJ2-1; perhaps TRBD1 as D (5 bases). The V gene lost 2 bases and the J gene lost 2 bases, with 16 bases spanning the gap. Germline V gene lookup returns CDR1 MNHEY and CDR2 SVGEGT. The CDR3 runs to 17 residues. The chain's CDR3 is CASSYPPGQGAYNEQFF. DNA for the CDR3: TGTGCCAGCAGTTACCCACCCGGGCAGGGTGCCTACAATGAGCAGTTCTTC.

The sample holds one count of this clone. The chain links TRBV7-2 to TRBJ1-2; no clear D gene. This CDR3 is built from 13 residues. Germline values: CDR1 SGHTA, CDR2 FQGNSA. V dropped 0 bases and J dropped 4 bases, with 6 bases sitting between them. The CDR3 nucleotides are TGTGCCAGCAGCTTAGCCCAGTCCTATGGCTACACCTTC. It specifies CASSLAQSYGYTF. The whole variable domain, filled in from reference TRBV7-2 and TRBJ1-2, reads GAGVSQSPSNKVTEKGKDVELRCDPISGHTALYWYRQSLGQGLEFLIYFQGNSAPDKSGLPSDRFSAERTGGSVSTLTIQRTQQEDSAVYLCASSLAQSYGYTFGSGTRLTVV.

V is TRBV5-1 and J is TRBJ2-3; 7 bases line up with TRBD2. V lost 6 bases, J lost 2 bases, and 9 bases stayed unmatched. The CDR3 has 15 residues. In germline, CDR1 is SGHRS, CDR2 YFSETQ. DNA of the CDR3: TGCGCCAGCACCCCCTTAGCGGGTCCCACAGATACGCAGTATTTT. It encodes CASTPLAGPTDTQYF.

V and J are TRBV11-2 and TRBJ2-3; D perhaps matches TRBD2 (5 bases). V was shortened by 5 bases and J by 0 bases, with 15 bases between the two germline ends. In germline, CDR1 is SGHAT, CDR2 FQNNGV. The CDR3 has 16 residues. As DNA, the CDR3 is TGTGCCAGCAGCGCCCGGCGGGTGAAGAGCACAGATACGCAGTATTTT. Protein product: CASSARRVKSTDTQYF.

The genes are TRBV2 and TRBJ2-5, with 8 bases matching TRBD1. The CDR3 is made up of 14 amino acids. CDR1 and CDR2 (germline): SNHLY, FYNNEI. V lost 7 bases and J lost 3; bases outside the gene matches: 7. CDR3 sequence (DNA): TGTGCCAGCACTGGGACAGGATGGAAAGAGACCCAGTACTTC. This sequence encodes CASTGTGWKETQYF.

The chain links TRBV6-1 to TRBJ2-2; 9 bases fit TRBD2. The CDR3 sequence is 14 residues long. The V segment lost 2 bases and the J segment 6 bases; nucleotides outside the gene matches: 1. Germline CDR1 MNHNS, CDR2 SASEGT. CDR3 loop: CASSELAGSGELFF. The CDR3 DNA sequence: TGTGCCAGCAGTGAACTAGCGGGATCCGGGGAGCTGTTTTTT.

This clone occurred once. V usage is TRBV7-3 and J usage is TRBJ2-5; TRBD2 agrees at 9 bases. V was clipped by 1 base and J by 2 bases; unmatched bases: 2. The CDR3 covers 15 residues. The germline V gene has CDR1 SGHTA and CDR2 FQGTGA. CDR3 nucleotide sequence: TGTGCCAGCAGCTTAAAGGGACTAGCACAAGAGACCCAGTACTTC. It encodes CASSLKGLAQETQYF.

The chain carries TRBV27 and TRBJ1-1, with D perhaps TRBD1 (5 bases). The CDR3 contains 15 residues. With 5 bases removed from V and 4 bases from J, the gap between germline ends came to 17 bases. Germline CDR1 and CDR2: MNHEY and SMNVEV (reference sequence). The CDR3 reads CASSTWTLSATEAFF. DNA for the CDR3: TGTGCCAGCAGTACTTGGACACTATCGGCCACTGAAGCTTTCTTT.

This chain uses TRBV12-3 or TRBV12-4 with TRBJ1-5; possibly TRBD1 for D (6 bases). The CDR3 is made up of 11 amino acids. V lost 5 bases, J lost 9 bases, and 8 bases lay in between. In DNA, the CDR3 is TGTGCCAGCAGTCAAGGGGGGCCCCAGCATTTT. It specifies CASSQGGPQHF.

This chain links TRBV30 with TRBJ2-2; 9 nucleotides agree with TRBD2. Germline CDR1 is GTSNPN and CDR2 is SVGIG (reference sequence). V lost 3 bases and J lost 2; bases outside the gene matches: 10. This CDR3 is 17 amino acids long. The DNA for the CDR3 is TGTGCCTGGAGCTCAGGTGGGCTAGCGGGAAACACCGGGGAGCTGTTTTTT. Translating it yields CAWSSGGLAGNTGELFF.

The J gene is TRBJ1-6, the V gene TRBV7-9, with TRBD1 as a possible D gene (6 bases). The CDR3 totals 12 residues. Per the germline V gene, CDR1 is SEHNR and CDR2 is FQNEAQ (reference sequence). The V end lost 7 bases, the J end lost 10 bases, and 11 bases lay between the germline ends. The CDR3 spells CASNRAGSPLHF. The CDR3, as DNA: TGTGCCAGCAACAGGGCTGGCTCACCCCTCCACTTT. The full variable domain, its missing parts supplied by reference TRBV7-9 and TRBJ1-6, is DTGVSQNPRHKITKRGQNVTFRCDPISEHNRLYWYRQTLGQGPEFLTYFQNEAQLEKSRLLSDRFSAERPKGSFSTLEIQRTEQGDSAMYLCASNRAGSPLHFGNGTRLTVT.

The J gene is TRBJ2-1, the V gene TRBV19, with D perhaps TRBD2 (5 bases). Trimming removed 0 bases from V and 0 bases from J, with 6 bases in between. The CDR3 has 15 residues. CDR1 is LNHDA and CDR2 is SQIVND in the germline V gene (reference sequence). The CDR3 coding sequence is TGTGCCAGTAGTATAGAGGGGAGCTCCTACAATGAGCAGTTCTTC. Translation gives CASSIEGSSYNEQFF.

The rearrangement links TRBV2 to TRBJ2-7; 11 bases agree with TRBD2. Germline CDR1 and CDR2: SNHLY and FYNNEI. CDR3 length: 15 amino acids. The junction had 4 bases not matched to a gene; V was cut back by 5 bases and J by 1 base. CDR3 sequence (DNA): TGTGCCAGCAGTCTTAGCGGGGGGGCTTCCTACGAGCAGTACTTC. It is translated as CASSLSGGASYEQYF.

The chain is built from TRBV5-1 and TRBJ1-1; tentative D call: TRBD1 (6 bases). V lost 7 bases, J lost 2 bases, and 15 bases lay in between. Germline lookup yields CDR1 SGHRS and CDR2 YFSETQ. This CDR3 contains 14 residues. Written as DNA, the CDR3 is TGCGCCAGCTGCCTAGGCAGGGGAAACACTGAAGCTTTCTTT. Its protein is CASCLGRGNTEAFF.

The chain employs TRBV20-1 and TRBJ2-5; 7 bases agree with TRBD1. V trimming: 3 bases; J trimming: 5 bases; junction bases outside the gene matches: 9. The CDR3 covers 14 residues. Germline values: CDR1 DFQATT, CDR2 SNEGSKA (reference sequence). CDR3 coding DNA: TGCAGTGCTAGTCGACAGGGACGGGGTGAGACCCAGTACTTC. This sequence encodes CSASRQGRGETQYF.

CDR3 coding DNA: TGCGCCAGCAGCTCTCAGACGGGGGGGACTGAAGCTTTCTTT. Translation: CASSSQTGGTEAFF. This chain connects TRBV5-1 to TRBJ1-1; TRBD1 might be the D (5 bases). V gave up 3 bases and J gave up 5 bases, with 14 bases separating them. The CDR3 length is 14 residues. Germline V lookup: CDR1 SGHRS, CDR2 YFSETQ.

The V gene is TRBV5-1, the J gene TRBJ1-1; TRBD1 matches at 7 bases. Germline CDR1 reads SGHRS; CDR2 reads YFSETQ. V trimming: 0 bases; J trimming: 10 bases; junction bases outside the gene matches: 6. CDR3 size: 13 residues. The CDR3 protein is CASSLDRGSRAFF. The CDR3 nucleotides are TGCGCCAGCAGCTTGGACAGGGGTAGTAGAGCTTTCTTT.

This chain joins TRBV7-9 and TRBJ2-1; D remains unclear. The CDR3 is made up of 15 amino acids. Germline V gene lookup returns CDR1 SEHNR and CDR2 FQNEAQ (reference sequence). The V end was cut by 1 base, the J end by 2 bases, with 9 bases between. CDR3 sequence: CASSLDGRTYNEQFF. The CDR3 bases are TGTGCCAGCAGCTTAGACGGTAGAACCTACAATGAGCAGTTCTTC.